Listed below are T cell receptor beta chains from one sample, sequenced in a study of CD8 T cells in ankylosing spondylitis. TCRdb reanalysed the 5' RACE reads using MiXCR and keeps one entry per CDR3 protein. Of about 250,000 distinct CDR3 sequences listed, roughly 32% were seen once; the top ten hold 4% to 5%. The sample consisted of blood, either unsorted or a sorted T cell fraction (not recorded which). The source of these receptors is a male donor with ankylosing spondylitis or in good health (not recorded which). Both conserved end residues are part of each CDR3. A D gene is named only where the DNA matches it firmly.

J gene,V gene,D gene,CDR3 protein
TRBJ2-1,TRBV27,TRBD1,CASSWAGTGPYNEQFF
TRBJ2-7,TRBV7-2,TRBD2,CASSRTSGANYEQYF
TRBJ1-4,TRBV28,TRBD1,CASSSTMTDRGSSLFF
TRBJ2-1,TRBV12-3/TRBV12-4,NA,CASSLKGGSYNEQFF
TRBJ2-7,TRBV4-1,NA,CASSQDWGWSAYEQYF
TRBJ1-1,TRBV29-1,NA,CSVTNSYGNTEAFF
TRBJ1-2,TRBV29-1,TRBD1,CSVDPGQVDYGYTF
TRBJ1-1,TRBV20-1,TRBD1,CSAPGQTNTEAFF
TRBJ1-2,TRBV5-1,NA,CASSLLAGAIYGYTF
TRBJ1-3,TRBV10-3,NA,CAISEEGNTIYF
TRBJ2-3,TRBV28,TRBD2,CASSLRETDTQYF
TRBJ2-1,TRBV20-1,NA,CSARENRGPNNNEQFF
TRBJ2-5,TRBV5-1,TRBD2,CASSLEAGRVETQYF
TRBJ2-2,TRBV29-1,NA,CSATGSSGELFF
TRBJ2-5,TRBV20-1,NA,CSARDTPGGQYF
TRBJ2-2,TRBV5-4,NA,CASSPWGTGELFF
TRBJ2-3,TRBV11-1,NA,CASSLRQGSGTSTDTQYF
TRBJ2-7,TRBV20-1,NA,CSASWRQGLDEQYF
TRBJ2-7,TRBV20-1,TRBD1,CSASTPGDRGRYEQYF
TRBJ2-7,TRBV20-1,NA,CSGSAGDYEQYF
TRBJ2-5,TRBV24-1,NA,CATSDWQSQETQYF
TRBJ2-6,TRBV27,TRBD1,CASSLFWDRGRANVLTF
TRBJ2-3,TRBV6-5,NA,CASSYAVSTDTQYF
TRBJ2-3,TRBV7-9,NA,CASKGLTNTQYF
TRBJ2-2,TRBV5-6,NA,CASSLAGASVTGELFF
TRBJ2-5,TRBV7-2,NA,CASSAPLGTQYF
TRBJ2-7,TRBV15,NA,CATSSLAAAHGEQYF
TRBJ1-2,TRBV3-1,NA,CASSQDGVSDGYTF
TRBJ2-2,TRBV6-5,NA,CASSSSHTGELFF
TRBJ2-2,TRBV6-1,NA,CASSPSMLGAAGELFF
TRBJ2-2,TRBV12-3/TRBV12-4,NA,CAGGGTGELFF
TRBJ1-6,TRBV5-1,NA,CASSLIGPGAPLHF
TRBJ2-1,TRBV10-3,TRBD1,CAISESGQGAKNEQFF
TRBJ2-2,TRBV20-1,NA,CSAQGSAAGELFF
TRBJ2-4,TRBV10-3,NA,CAISESVTSGAKNIQYF
TRBJ2-3,TRBV29-1,NA,CSVDSDRDSREDTQYF
TRBJ2-5,TRBV13,TRBD1,CASSLNRGETQYF
TRBJ1-1,TRBV20-1,NA,CSARSPIGGGEGKRNTEAFF
TRBJ2-5,TRBV20-1,NA,CSARAGKETQYF
TRBJ2-1,TRBV7-9,TRBD2,CASSSLISGGSDEQFF
TRBJ1-2,TRBV6-1,NA,CASSPDGVYGYTF
TRBJ2-1,TRBV5-6,TRBD2,CASSPDPSGWDEQFF
TRBJ2-5,TRBV15,NA,CATSTTLGRAVQETQYF
TRBJ1-2,TRBV4-2,TRBD1,CASSQEDRGQYGYTF
TRBJ2-7,TRBV3-1,NA,CASSQAYEQYF
TRBJ1-2,TRBV7-2,TRBD1,CASSWGTGGGGYTF
TRBJ2-1,TRBV5-1,TRBD2,CASSLRGAGGLNNEQFF
TRBJ2-3,TRBV20-1,TRBD2,CSDYSGTSSDTQYF
TRBJ2-7,TRBV10-3,TRBD1,CAISVDRDYEQYF
TRBJ2-5,TRBV5-5,TRBD2,CASSSEGLAGYQETQYF
TRBJ2-2,TRBV10-3,TRBD1,CASAPGQGNTGELFF
TRBJ2-1,TRBV20-1,NA,CSASPRVSTYNEQFF
TRBJ1-6,TRBV10-3,TRBD1,CAISESGQWSSYNSPLHF
TRBJ2-7,TRBV19,NA,CASSNKHRSYEQYF
TRBJ2-5,TRBV12-3/TRBV12-4,TRBD2,CASSLSGGQETQYF